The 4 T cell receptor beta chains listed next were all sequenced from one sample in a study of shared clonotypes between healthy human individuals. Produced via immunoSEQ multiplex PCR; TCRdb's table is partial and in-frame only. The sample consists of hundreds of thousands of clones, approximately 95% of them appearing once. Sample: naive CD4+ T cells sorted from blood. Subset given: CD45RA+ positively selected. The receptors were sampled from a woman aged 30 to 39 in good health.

Here the CDR3 DNA reads TGTGCCAGCGGACCTATTAGGACAGGCTCCTACGAGCAGTACTTC. Residues: CASGPIRTGSYEQYF. The chain combines TRBV27 with TRBJ2-5; 7 bases match TRBD1. Gene TRBJ2-7 matches the end of the DNA better, so the J call may be wrong. CDR3 length: 15 residues. CDR1 is MNHEY and CDR2 is SMNVEV in the germline V gene (reference sequence).

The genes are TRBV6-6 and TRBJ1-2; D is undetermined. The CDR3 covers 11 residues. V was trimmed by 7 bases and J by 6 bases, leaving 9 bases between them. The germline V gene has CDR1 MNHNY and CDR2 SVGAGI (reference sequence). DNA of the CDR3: TGTGCCAGCACCCGGGGAGATGGCTACACCTTC. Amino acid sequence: CASTRGDGYTF.

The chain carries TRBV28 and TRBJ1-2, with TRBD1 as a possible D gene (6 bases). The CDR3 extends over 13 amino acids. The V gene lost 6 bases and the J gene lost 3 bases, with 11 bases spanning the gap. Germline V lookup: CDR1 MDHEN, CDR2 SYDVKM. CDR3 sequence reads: CASRAGGYYGYTF. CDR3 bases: TGTGCCAGCAGAGCCGGGGGCTACTATGGCTACACCTTC.

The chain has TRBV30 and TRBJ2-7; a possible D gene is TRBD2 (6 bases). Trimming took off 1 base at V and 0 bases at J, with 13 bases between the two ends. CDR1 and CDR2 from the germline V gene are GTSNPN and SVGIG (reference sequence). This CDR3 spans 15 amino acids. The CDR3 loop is CAWSALALSSYEQYF. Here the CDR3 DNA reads TGTGCCTGGAGTGCACTAGCTCTTTCCTCCTACGAGCAGTACTTC.